The clone carrying this T cell receptor beta chain has only a few counts. Germline V gene sequence: CDR1 MNHNY, CDR2 SVGAGI (reference sequence). The CDR3 length is 21 residues. Trimming took 4 bases from V and 0 from J; bases not matched to a gene: 17. This entry is derived from a study of T-cell memory formation after mild COVID-19. TCRdb redid the calling of the 5' RACE reads with MiXCR, one entry per CDR3 protein. The repertoire holds over 450,000 distinct CDR3 sequences, with about 20% as singletons. What was sequenced was PBMCs or a T cell subset sorted from them (not recorded which). The chain joins TRBV6-6 to TRBJ2-7; 14 bases map to TRBD2. The source of this sequence is an adult woman who had mild COVID-19 (a few samples of this study predate the infection). Cell type and time point are not known. CDR3 nucleotides: TGTGCCAGCAGTTTCCCCGGTACCGGGACTAGCGGGAGTAAACTCTCCTACGAGCAGTACTTC. Translated: CASSFPGTGTSGSKLSYEQYF.